The rows below give T cell receptor beta chains drawn from one sample of a study of vaccination effects on CD4 cells after COVID-19. Assay: immunoSEQ multiplex PCR; the TCRdb copy retains only in-frame clones and omits some. The sample holds about 66,000 clones; 65% to 80% are singletons and the top ten take over 2%. These receptors' targets are unknown. The source material was CD4+ T cells from PBMCs cultured without peptide, sampled after COVID-19 vaccination. Every receptor here comes from a human donor who received a COVID-19 vaccine. The CDR3 runs from the conserved cysteine through the conserved F or W. The order of the fields is V gene, D gene, CDR3 protein. The D gene is left open where the match is weak.

v_gene: TRBV18
d_gene: TRBD1
CDR3aa: CASSPTPGTGPKVYGYTF

v_gene: TRBV5-1
d_gene: NA
CDR3aa: CASSLGGVIGANVLTF

v_gene: TRBV6-5
d_gene: TRBD2
CDR3aa: CASSYSPSGGTDTQYF

v_gene: TRBV7-2
d_gene: NA
CDR3aa: CASSSVFVGLEQFF

v_gene: TRBV9
d_gene: TRBD1
CDR3aa: CASSVGDRGTDTQYF

v_gene: TRBV6-5
d_gene: NA
CDR3aa: CASRLSGNSNQPQHF

v_gene: TRBV6-5
d_gene: TRBD1
CDR3aa: CASSYDRGPGELFF

v_gene: TRBV2
d_gene: NA
CDR3aa: CASSEQVGNQPQHF

v_gene: TRBV5-1
d_gene: NA
CDR3aa: CASSRGGSEAFF

v_gene: TRBV13
d_gene: TRBD1
CDR3aa: CASSWDSNSPLHF